This T cell receptor beta chain was sequenced during a study of tumor-infiltrating lymphocytes in primary liver carcinoma (dated by TCRdb to 2016 to 2017). The study in broad terms: Of the five patients, three men and two women aged 30 to 69 years, four had hepatocellular carcinoma and one had combined HCC and intrahepatic cholangiocarcinoma. The tumors of the five patients were staged as T1-T3 N0M0, with maximum diameters ranging from roughly 4 to 10 cm. Each sample produced roughly 3.65 to 7.5 million productive TCRbeta reads, and read depth showed no significant difference between tissue types. TCRbeta repertoire sequencing, expression microarrays and whole-exome sequencing were combined in the study across five regions of each liver tumor, with adjacent normal tissue and blood also included. A total of roughly 35 specimens from 5 patients, comprising some 25 tumor regions, 5 adjacent noncancerous liver tissues and 5 peripheral blood samples, were covered by TCRbeta repertoire sequencing. To link TCRbeta repertoire diversity with the local molecular phenotype, the roughly 27 tumor region samples were profiled using Agilent mRNA microarrays. Technical replicate repertoires showed high reproducibility, with mean shared-clone rates about 0.88 and correlation coefficients above 0.95.

Total RNA and DNA were co-extracted without cell sorting from roughly 20-30 mg of bulk tissue using the AllPrep DNA/RNA mini kit. A handful of patients with histopathologically diagnosed primary liver carcinoma underwent surgical resection in China between 2015 and March 2016. Patients had chronic HBV infection and were treatment-naive at sampling. Five spatially separated regions were sampled per tumor: superior, inferior, left-lateral and right-lateral poles, plus the tumor centre. Histological examination found more than 80% viable tumor cells in every tumor sample. Pieces of fresh tumor and adjacent tissue were cut in half, with one half kept in RNAlater at -80 degrees C and the other half sent for histology. From cysteine to phenylalanine, the CDR3 is 18 amino acids long. Of the read, only the CDR3 DNA is kept; its 54 bases are in frame from base 1. CDR1 LGHNA and CDR2 YNFKEQ are derived from the germline V gene.

What the study reported, not specific to this receptor: Only roughly 7.5-25% of top clones appeared in all five regions of a tumor, which suggests that tumor-infiltrating T cells are spatially heterogeneous. The study included only four to six patients, and the authors note findings should be validated in a larger study. Only the TCR beta chain was sequenced, so true repertoire diversity is likely underestimated because unpaired alpha chains were not captured. Compared with blood, tumors had a significantly larger share of the repertoire taken up by the top 250 clones (p = 0.039). Since the samples were bulk and unsorted, there was no way to compare CD4+ and CD8+ T cell repertoires. Repertoire overlap was higher between tumor regions (mean around 36%) than tumor-adjacent (approximately 17%) or tumor-blood (approximately 15%) pairs, consistent with antigen-driven expansion.

Starting from around 520 ng total RNA, TCRbeta-specific cDNA was produced by reverse transcription with a constant-region primer and ProtoScript II reverse transcriptase. TCRbeta libraries were built with three nested multiplex PCR rounds, a slightly modified ARM-PCR procedure. Each of the first two PCR rounds ran for about 10 cycles using multiplex TRBV1-TRBV30 forward primers together with a Cbeta reverse primer. Sample barcodes and Illumina adapters were added in a final 25-cycle PCR with Deep VentR polymerase. Before sequencing, amplicons between 200 and 500 bp were purified from gel using a QIAquick gel extraction kit. An Illumina HiSeq 2500 was used to sequence the TCRbeta amplicons with 250-bp paired-end reads. On the study's bioinformatics: Reads were quality-trimmed with Trimmomatic v0.33, and paired reads were merged with FLASH v1.2.11 to recover full CDR3 sequences. MiGEC v1.2.1b assigned V, D and J germline segments to the rearranged TCRbeta sequences. Clonotype statistics and Shannon-Wiener diversity indices were calculated with VDJtools v1.0.0. Except for diversity analysis, only the 250 most abundant clonotypes of each sample were used in subsequent analyses to reduce sampling bias. TCRdb trimmed public reads at Q25 via fastp, called clones via MiXCR and kept in-frame beta chains. Entries are consolidated by CDR3 protein sequence, retaining the most common genes and DNA. The V and J calls, along with clone size, are taken from TCRdb and not from the paper's own processing. The sample has around 25,000 distinct CDR3 sequences on record, approximately 78% of them singletons. Clones ranked in the top ten supply approximately 46% of the sample.

This clonotype has a single count. Its antigen is unknown. One end of the junction does not line up with germline, which may come from a read error. Source material: liver tumor tissue from sampling region 3. The cell subset or site label on this specimen signifies: tumor region T3, left-lateral pole. The clonotype originates from a man aged 35 to 55 with primary liver carcinoma and hepatitis B virus infection. The V and J segments used are TRBV4-2 and TRBJ2-7; TRBD2 matches 10 bases in the middle. The DNA sequence is given as TGTACCAGCAGTGGAAAACCGGGACCAGCGGGAGGGCCACACGAGCGGTACTTC. It encodes CTSSGKPGPAGGPHERYF.